The entry that follows covers one T cell receptor beta chain sequence. Assay runs were performed at deep level. The data were produced by immunoSEQ multiplex PCR, yet TCRdb's version contains in-frame clones alone and is incomplete. The sample has around 500,000 clones; 70% to 85% are singletons. The data are from a study of shared clonotypes between healthy human individuals. Study-wide background: The cohort comprised a couple of women and a few men. Their ages spanned 18 to 49 years.

Donors were healthy HIV-negative adults without recent acute infections or vaccinations. In unsorted samples, genomic DNA was obtained using approximately 81 million PBMCs. CDR3 length equals 15 residues. The germline gives CDR1 SEHNR, CDR2 FQNEAQ (reference sequence). With 5 bases removed from V and 7 bases from J, the gap between germline ends came to 18 bases. The origin of this receptor is a woman aged 40 to 50 in good health. Some clones in this sample may be carry-over from other donors' samples. This chain uses TRBV7-9 with TRBJ2-1, with D uncertain. Sequencing was performed on PBMCs. The CDR3 DNA follows: TGTGCCAGCAGCCCGGACGCTTTAACCCGGAATGAGCAGTTCTTC. Protein sequence: CASSPDALTRNEQFF. The full variable domain, its missing parts supplied by reference TRBV7-9 and TRBJ2-1, is DTGVSQNPRHKITKRGQNVTFRCDPISEHNRLYWYRQTLGQGPEFLTYFQNEAQLEKSRLLSDRFSAERPKGSFSTLEIQRTEQGDSAMYLCASSPDALTRNEQFFGPGTRLTVL.